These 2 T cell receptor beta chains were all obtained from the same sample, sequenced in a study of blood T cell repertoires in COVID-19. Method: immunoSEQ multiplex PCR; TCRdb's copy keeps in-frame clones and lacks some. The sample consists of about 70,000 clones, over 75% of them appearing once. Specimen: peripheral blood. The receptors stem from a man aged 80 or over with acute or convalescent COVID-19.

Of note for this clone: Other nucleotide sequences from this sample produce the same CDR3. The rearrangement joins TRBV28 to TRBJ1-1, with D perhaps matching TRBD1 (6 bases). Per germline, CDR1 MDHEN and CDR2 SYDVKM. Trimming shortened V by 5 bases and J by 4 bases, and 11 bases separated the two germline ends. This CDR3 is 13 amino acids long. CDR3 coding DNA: TGTGCCAGCAGTCTTACAGGGTTCACTGAAGCTTTCTTT. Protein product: CASSLTGFTEAFF.

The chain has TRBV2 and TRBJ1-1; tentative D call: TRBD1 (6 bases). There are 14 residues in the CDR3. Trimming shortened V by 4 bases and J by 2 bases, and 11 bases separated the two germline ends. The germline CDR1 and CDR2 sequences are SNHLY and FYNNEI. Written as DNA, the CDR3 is TGTGCCAGCAGTGCACAGGGAATTAACACTGAAGCTTTCTTT. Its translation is CASSAQGINTEAFF.